The 7 T cell receptor beta chains presented below share a single source sample, sequenced in a study of T-cell reconstitution after alpha-beta-depleted transplantation in children. Using unique molecular identifiers, the investigators prepared the TCRbeta library. One entry per CDR3 protein, called by TCRdb with MiXCR from the PCR reads. The sample contains hundreds of thousands of distinct CDR3 sequences, about 17% of which appear only once. The starting material was PBMCs, mostly from graft donor cells, obtained 360 days after TCRalphabeta/CD19-depleted stem cell transplant. Receptor source: a male patient aged 2-15 years who had a stem cell transplant for acute lymphoblastic leukemia, so the T cells may come from the graft donor.

The rearrangement links TRBV7-2 to TRBJ2-5; 7 positions agree with TRBD1. CDR1 and CDR2 from the germline V gene are SGHTA and FQGNSA. There are 15 residues in the CDR3. V lost 5 bases to trimming and J lost 5 bases; unmatched junction nucleotides: 11. CDR3 amino acids: CASSPTGYRPETQYF. For the CDR3, the DNA is TGTGCCAGCAGCCCGACAGGGTACCGACCGGAGACCCAGTACTTC.

This clonotype was picked up a small number of times. The chain combines TRBV12-3 or TRBV12-4 with TRBJ2-1, with D possibly TRBD1 on 7 matching bases. The CDR3 consists of 12 residues. V was trimmed by 6 bases and J by 15 bases, leaving 18 bases between them. The CDR3 loop reads CASSPGQEGRFF. The CDR3 nucleotides read TGTGCCAGCAGCCCTGGACAGGAGGGTAGGTTCTTC.

This clonotype was found many times. The gene calls are TRBV10-3 and TRBJ2-7, with 8 bases fitting TRBD1. This CDR3 region has 15 residues. Germline V gene data show CDR1 as ENHRY and CDR2 as SYGVKD. V was pared by 10 bases and J by 2 bases, with 13 bases of the junction left unmatched. CDR3 sequence reads: CATTASGQEAYEQYF. The CDR3 nucleotides read TGTGCCACCACTGCCTCGGGACAGGAGGCCTACGAGCAGTACTTC.

The sample holds a few counts of this clonotype. J is TRBJ1-5 and V is TRBV12-3 or TRBV12-4; D perhaps matches TRBD1 (5 bases). CDR3 length: 17 amino acids. V lost 6 bases to trimming and J lost 4 bases, with 22 bases between them. CDR3: CASSSQVPSYRNQPQHF. CDR3 DNA: TGTGCCAGCAGCTCTCAGGTGCCCTCCTACAGGAATCAGCCCCAGCATTTT.

This clonotype came up many times. The chain combines TRBV12-3 or TRBV12-4 with TRBJ2-7, with 8 bases matching TRBD2. The CDR3 has 13 residues. Trimming took 5 bases from V and 4 from J; bases not matched to a gene: 4. The DNA of the CDR3 is TGTGCCAGCAGTCCCGGGAGGGGGTACGAGCAGTACTTC. Amino acid sequence: CASSPGRGYEQYF.

The J gene is TRBJ2-1, the V gene TRBV12-3 or TRBV12-4, with 8 bases aligning to TRBD2. Trimming at V came to 4 bases and at J to 1 base, leaving 12 bases not matched to a gene. The CDR3 sequence is 18 residues long. CDR3 nucleotide sequence: TGTGCCAGCAGTTCCTCCCGGGGCGGGAGGATTTCCTACAATGAGCAGTTCTTC. This gives the protein CASSSSRGGRISYNEQFF.

The rearrangement links TRBV4-3 to TRBJ2-3; perhaps TRBD2 as D (5 bases). Trimming cost V 4 bases and J 3 bases, with 11 bases left between them. The germline gives CDR1 LGHNA, CDR2 YSLEER. The CDR3 has 14 residues. DNA for the CDR3: TGCGCCAGCAGCCCTAATAGAGGGACAGATACGCAGTATTTT. The encoded protein is CASSPNRGTDTQYF.